These T cell receptor beta chains were read from a single sample in a study of regulatory T cells in long-lasting Graves disease. From the multiplex PCR reads, TCRdb called clonotypes with MiXCR, one entry per CDR3 protein. This table holds approximately 400,000 distinct CDR3 sequences, less than 25% found once. Sequencing used peripheral blood mononuclear cells (PBMCs), obtained when the disease was refractory, from a patient treated with antithyroid drugs. The source of these receptors is a female donor with Graves disease. The CDR3 runs from the conserved cysteine through the conserved F or W. D genes are given only for firm matches. Rows may omit the clone size; those that give it use once, few, many or a size class.

V gene	J gene	D gene	clone size	CDR3 protein	CDR3 DNA
TRBV6-2/TRBV6-3	TRBJ1-5	.	many	CASSYPLRTGRFQPQHF	TGTGCCAGCAGTTACCCCCTGAGAACGGGGAGGTTCCAGCCCCAGCATTTT
TRBV4-2	TRBJ2-2	TRBD2	few	CASSQETSGATGELFF	TGTGCCAGCAGCCAAGAGACTAGCGGGGCCACCGGGGAGCTGTTTTTT
TRBV11-2	TRBJ2-1	.	few	CASTFSYRELFF	TGTGCCAGCACCTTTAGTTACCGGGAGCTGTTCTTC
TRBV11-2	TRBJ2-2	TRBD2	many	CASSLVLAGGLNTGELFF	TGTGCCAGCAGCTTAGTTTTAGCGGGAGGACTCAACACCGGGGAGCTGTTTTTT
TRBV6-2/TRBV6-3	TRBJ2-7	TRBD2	many	CASSYSPGGSPYEQYF	TGTGCCAGCAGTTACTCTCCGGGCGGGAGTCCCTACGAGCAGTACTTC
TRBV20-1	TRBJ2-7	TRBD2	.	CSARGLAGVLHEQYF	TGCAGTGCTAGAGGACTAGCGGGAGTTCTCCACGAGCAGTACTTC
TRBV20-1	TRBJ1-5	.	many	CSAKQDSNQPQHF	TGCAGTGCTAAACAGGATAGCAATCAGCCCCAGCATTTT
TRBV19	TRBJ2-7	TRBD2	few	CASRTSGSSNEQYF	TGTGCCAGCAGGACTAGCGGGAGCTCCAACGAGCAGTACTTC
TRBV3-1	TRBJ2-7	.	.	CASSFSPGEQYF	TGTGCCAGCAGCTTCTCCCCGGGGGAGCAGTACTTC
TRBV20-1	TRBJ2-7	TRBD1	.	CSARDWGTGEEQYF	TGCAGTGCTAGAGATTGGGGGACAGGGGAAGAGCAGTACTTC
TRBV7-2	TRBJ2-7	.	few	CASSRTINYEQYF	TGTGCCAGCAGCCGAACCATAAACTACGAGCAGTACTTC
TRBV28	TRBJ2-7	TRBD2	few	CASRPIAGGPHEQYF	TGTGCCAGCAGACCAATAGCGGGAGGGCCACACGAGCAGTACTTC
TRBV6-1	TRBJ1-2	TRBD1	many	CASRAVSGQGNYGYTF	TGTGCCAGCAGAGCCGTTTCGGGACAGGGCAACTATGGCTACACCTTC
TRBV5-4	TRBJ1-1	.	.	CASSLAPASNTEAFF	TGTGCCAGCAGCTTGGCTCCCGCATCGAACACTGAAGCTTTCTTT